These T cell receptor beta chains were read from a single sample in a study of blood T cell repertoires in COVID-19. Method: immunoSEQ multiplex PCR; TCRdb's copy keeps in-frame clones and lacks some. The table includes about 300,000 clones, approximately 90% detected once. Specimen: peripheral blood. The receptors originated from a woman in her 30s with COVID-19, enrolled during active disease. CDR3s include the opening cysteine and the closing phenylalanine or tryptophan. Fields, in order: V gene, J gene, clone size, D gene, CDR3 protein, CDR3 DNA. D genes are given only for firm matches. Clone size is not always given. Where it is, it says once, few, many or a class for expanded clones.

TRBV28	TRBJ1-2	-	TRBD1	CASSTTGDYGYTF	TGTGCCAGCAGTACAACAGGGGACTATGGCTACACCTTC
TRBV6-5	TRBJ2-7	-	-	CASARSPIYEQYF	TGTGCCAGCGCACGATCCCCTATCTACGAGCAGTACTTC
TRBV27	TRBJ1-2	once	-	CASRSGVDGYTF	TGTGCCAGCAGAAGCGGGGTAGATGGCTACACCTTC
TRBV5-1	TRBJ1-1	-	-	CASSLASGRGTEAFF	TGCGCCAGCAGCTTGGCTTCAGGGCGGGGGACTGAAGCTTTCTTT
TRBV19	TRBJ1-4	-	TRBD1	CASSIADRVGEKLFF	TGTGCCAGTAGCATCGCGGACAGGGTGGGAGAAAAACTGTTTTTT
TRBV20-1	TRBJ2-1	-	-	CSARVSDEQFF	TGCAGTGCTAGAGTGTCCGATGAGCAGTTCTTC
TRBV2	TRBJ1-1	-	TRBD1	CASRGGQGIWNTEAFF	TGTGCCAGCAGGGGGGGACAGGGAATCTGGAACACTGAAGCTTTCTTT
TRBV3-1/TRBV3-2	TRBJ2-7	-	TRBD2	CASSQDSLGTRPYEQYF	TGTGCCAGCAGCCAGGACTCCCTCGGGACTAGACCTTACGAGCAGTACTTC
TRBV10-3	TRBJ2-2	-	TRBD2	CAISARTSGKDTGELFF	TGTGCCATCAGTGCCAGGACTAGCGGGAAGGACACCGGGGAGCTGTTTTTT
TRBV19	TRBJ2-2	-	TRBD2	CASSLSSGGGVGELFF	TGTGCCAGTAGTCTATCTAGCGGGGGCGGGGTCGGGGAGCTGTTTTTT
TRBV20-1	TRBJ1-4	-	-	CSASIPGHGEKLFF	TGCAGTGCTAGTATACCGGGACACGGTGAAAAACTGTTTTTT
TRBV5-4	TRBJ2-7	-	-	CASSATDGAYEQYF	TGTGCCAGCAGCGCCACCGACGGAGCCTACGAGCAGTACTTC
TRBV4-1	TRBJ1-1	once	TRBD1	CASSPYGTGRTEAFF	TGCGCCAGCAGCCCATACGGGACAGGGAGGACTGAAGCTTTCTTT
TRBV28	TRBJ2-7	-	TRBD2	CAVGTSATYEQYF	TGTGCCGTTGGGACTAGCGCTACCTACGAGCAGTACTTC
TRBV28	TRBJ1-5	once	-	CASKVPVSNQPQHF	TGTGCCAGCAAAGTTCCGGTTAGCAATCAGCCCCAGCATTTT
TRBV25-1	TRBJ1-4	-	-	CASSTGDPTNEKLFF	TGTGCCAGCAGTACGGGGGACCCAACTAATGAAAAACTGTTTTTT
TRBV29-1	TRBJ2-2	-	-	CSVETGQNTGELFF	TGCAGCGTTGAAACAGGTCAGAACACCGGGGAGCTGTTTTTT
TRBV19	TRBJ2-2	-	-	CASFQGGTGELFF	TGTGCCAGTTTCCAGGGGGGTACCGGGGAGCTGTTTTTT
TRBV10-3	TRBJ1-1	-	-	CAIHGGGGTEAFF	TGTGCCATCCATGGGGGGGGTGGGACTGAAGCTTTCTTT
TRBV19	TRBJ2-3	-	TRBD2	CASSPGGTSGKRDTQYF	TGTGCCAGTAGTCCCGGGGGGACTAGCGGAAAAAGAGATACGCAGTATTTT
TRBV24-1	TRBJ1-2	-	-	CATSICGGAQVGYTF	TGTGCCACCAGTATCTGTGGGGGGGCGCAGGTTGGCTACACCTTC
TRBV5-4	TRBJ2-2	-	TRBD2	CASSTPSGRVGELFF	TGTGCCAGCAGCACTCCTAGCGGGAGGGTTGGGGAGCTGTTTTTT
TRBV3-1/TRBV3-2	TRBJ2-2	-	-	CASSQDLVIANTGELFF	TGTGCCAGCAGCCAAGATCTAGTAATTGCGAACACCGGGGAGCTGTTTTTT